The 18 T cell receptor beta chains below were found in one sample sequenced in a study of human T cells and chemical hapten exposure. Time point denoted: patch test 1, 2 weeks after DPC sensitization. Noted treatment: therapeutic diphenylcyclopropenone sensitization with weekly scalp DPC. TCRdb processed the RACE reads anew with MiXCR; each CDR3 protein has one entry. The table has some 180,000 distinct CDR3 sequences, 20% to 25% seen once; the top ten hold 6.7%. The specimen was whole blood, collected in connection with sensitization to the hapten diphenylcyclopropenone (DPC). The receptors shown here come from a woman aged 50 to 65 with alopecia areata. Some clones in this sample may be carry-over from other donors' samples.

The chain has TRBV19 and TRBJ2-3; possible D gene TRBD2, 5 bases. The germline V gene has CDR1 LNHDA and CDR2 SQIVND (reference sequence). V was cut by 5 bases and J by 0 bases, with 12 bases left in between. The CDR3 is 15 residues long. As DNA, the CDR3 is TGTGCCAGTAGTCCTTGGCGGACTAGCACAGATACGCAGTATTTT. It translates to CASSPWRTSTDTQYF.

This CDR3 reads CSVRLANTEAFF. Written as DNA, the CDR3 is TGCAGCGTGCGTTTAGCAAACACTGAAGCTTTCTTT. This rearrangement joins TRBV29-1 to TRBJ1-1; D is undetermined. V dropped 6 bases and J dropped 2 bases, with 10 bases sitting between them. The CDR3 contains 12 residues. Germline CDR1 reads SQVTM; CDR2 reads ANQGSEA.

This clonotype was observed a handful of times. The rearrangement links TRBV20-1 to TRBJ1-1; D uncertain. This CDR3 is built from 11 residues. Germline V lookup: CDR1 DFQATT, CDR2 SNEGSKA (reference sequence). Trimming cost V 1 base and J 7 bases, with 7 bases left between them. CDR3 in amino acids: CSARGGVEAFF. In nucleotides, the CDR3 is TGCAGTGCTAGAGGCGGGGTTGAAGCTTTCTTT.

This clonotype was seen only a few times. This chain connects TRBV10-3 to TRBJ2-1; D may match TRBD1 or TRBD2 (5 bases each). In germline, CDR1 is ENHRY, CDR2 SYGVKD. V shed 3 bases and J shed 5 bases, with 20 bases lying between them. The CDR3 contains 17 residues. The CDR3 coding sequence is TGTGCCATCAGTGACCCCACCGGGACCGGCGGACACAATGAGCAGTTCTTC. Encoded protein: CAISDPTGTGGHNEQFF.

This clonotype was detected only a few times. This rearrangement joins TRBV9 to TRBJ2-3, with unresolved D. The CDR3 consists of 15 residues. Germline loops: CDR1 SGDLS, CDR2 YYNGEE. V gave up 2 bases and J gave up 1 base, with 11 bases separating them. The CDR3 sequence is CASSVGLHGTDTQYF. DNA of the CDR3: TGTGCCAGCAGCGTGGGTCTCCATGGCACAGATACGCAGTATTTT.

This clonotype has a handful of counts. J is TRBJ1-1 and V is TRBV7-8, with 8 bases matching TRBD1. The CDR3 has 16 amino acids. Trimming took 5 bases from V and 1 from J; bases not matched to a gene: 9. Germline CDR1 reads SGHVS; CDR2 reads FQNEAQ. DNA of the CDR3: TGTGCCAGCAGCAACCGGACAGGGACCTCGAACACTGAAGCTTTCTTT. Its translation is CASSNRTGTSNTEAFF.

J is TRBJ2-7 and V is TRBV9; 9 bases line up with TRBD2. The germline CDR1 and CDR2 sequences are SGDLS and YYNGEE. With 0 bases clipped from V and 6 bases from J, the junction kept 4 bases outside the gene matches. This CDR3 has 14 residues. CDR3 protein: CASSVGLAGSEQYF. CDR3 bases: TGTGCCAGCAGCGTAGGCCTAGCGGGGAGCGAGCAGTACTTC.

There are a few counts of this clonotype. The rearrangement links TRBV5-1 to TRBJ2-1; 10 nucleotides match TRBD2. The V and J ends lost 5 bases and 7 bases, in that order; junction bases with no gene match: 12. CDR1 SGHRS and CDR2 YFSETQ come from the germline V gene. This CDR3 is 16 amino acids long. CDR3 nucleotides: TGCGCCAGCAGAGACATAAGCGGGAGGGCCAGGAATGAGCAGTTCTTC. Translated: CASRDISGRARNEQFF.

This clonotype was seen more than once but under ten times. The chain couples TRBV25-1 to TRBJ1-1, with D hard to call. Trimming removed 3 bases from V and 1 base from J, with 12 bases in between. The germline gives CDR1 MGHDK, CDR2 SYGVNS. This CDR3 contains 15 residues. In DNA, the CDR3 is TGTGCCAGCAGTGACTTAAGCTGGGGGAACACTGAAGCTTTCTTT. Its translation: CASSDLSWGNTEAFF.

The V call is TRBV29-1, the J call TRBJ2-7, with D unresolved. The CDR3 sequence is 11 residues long. The V gene's germline CDR1 is SQVTM and CDR2 ANQGSEA. Trimming stripped 6 bases from V and 2 bases from J, with 8 bases between. This CDR3 is CSVDVAYEQYF. Here the CDR3 DNA reads TGCAGCGTAGATGTTGCCTACGAGCAGTACTTC.

This clonotype was seen a few times. This rearrangement joins TRBV6-6 to TRBJ1-4, with a possible D match to TRBD1 (6 bases). There are 13 residues in the CDR3. V was trimmed by 9 bases and J by 7 bases, leaving 15 bases between them. Germline CDR1 reads MNHNY; CDR2 reads SVGAGI (reference sequence). The CDR3 sequence: CASGAGDGEKLFF. The CDR3 DNA sequence: TGTGCCAGTGGGGCAGGGGATGGTGAAAAACTGTTTTTT.

The chain joins TRBV20-1 to TRBJ2-1, with D perhaps matching TRBD2 (6 bases). Trimming cost V 7 bases and J 7 bases, with 14 bases left between them. Germline loops: CDR1 DFQATT, CDR2 SNEGSKA (reference sequence). The length of the CDR3 is 12 residues. CDR3 sequence: CSVRLVLNEQFF. CDR3 in DNA: TGCAGTGTTCGACTAGTTCTTAATGAGCAGTTCTTC.

This clonotype was counted a few times. This chain uses TRBV20-1 with TRBJ1-4, with D uncertain. Trimming left V 6 bases short and J 2 bases short, with 10 bases between. The V gene's germline CDR1 is DFQATT and CDR2 SNEGSKA (reference sequence). CDR3 length equals 13 residues. The CDR3: CSAKGLTNEKLFF. CDR3 coding DNA: TGCAGTGCGAAAGGGTTGACTAATGAAAAACTGTTTTTT.

The chain links TRBV20-1 to TRBJ2-1; the D call may be TRBD1 or TRBD2 (6 bases each). The CDR3 consists of 14 residues. The V gene's germline CDR1 is DFQATT and CDR2 SNEGSKA (reference sequence). Between the trimmed V and J ends, which lost 4 bases and 9 bases, there was a span of 19 bases. The CDR3 region is CSAKALGGITEQFF. The CDR3 DNA is TGCAGTGCTAAGGCTCTCGGGGGCATAACTGAGCAGTTCTTC.

The gene calls are TRBV10-3 and TRBJ1-2, with TRBD1 matching over 7 bases. Germline assignment: CDR1 ENHRY and CDR2 SYGVKD. J lost 0 bases, V lost 6 bases, and 7 bases had no gene match. The CDR3 is 15 residues long. Written as DNA, the CDR3 is TGTGCCATCAGGACTGGACAGGTCACTAACTATGGCTACACCTTC. Protein product: CAIRTGQVTNYGYTF.

This clonotype was found a few times. The chain has TRBV6-5 and TRBJ2-7; D not certain. Trimming stripped 0 bases from V and 2 bases from J, with 11 bases between. The CDR3 length is 15 residues. Germline V gene data show CDR1 as MNHEY and CDR2 as SVGAGI. The CDR3, as DNA: TGTGCCAGCAGTTACTCGAGGAAAGGAGCCTACGAGCAGTACTTC. As protein: CASSYSRKGAYEQYF.

V usage is TRBV6-5 and J usage is TRBJ2-6; D unclear. V lost 2 bases and J lost 2, with 10 bases in between. The CDR3 has 16 amino acids. The germline CDR1 and CDR2 sequences are MNHEY and SVGAGI. In nucleotides, the CDR3 is TGTGCCAGCAGTTACGATATAGGGCCTGGGGCCAACGTCCTGACTTTC. Its protein is CASSYDIGPGANVLTF.

The table lists this clonotype with a few counts. The gene calls are TRBV5-1 and TRBJ1-1, with D possibly TRBD1 on 5 matching bases. CDR1 SGHRS and CDR2 YFSETQ come from the germline V gene. The CDR3 sequence is 15 residues long. The V gene lost 0 bases and the J gene lost 3 bases, with 12 bases spanning the gap. CDR3 DNA sequence: TGCGCCAGCAGCTTGGAGGGGCCTGGGTACACTGAAGCTTTCTTT. Its translation is CASSLEGPGYTEAFF.